This T cell receptor beta chain emerged from a study of T-cell reconstitution after alpha-beta-depleted transplantation in children. Study-wide results and limits: Surviving thymic progenitors and recipient T cells were the source of high TCRbeta diversity at day 60 in some patients. It was reported that alpha-beta T cells came from several hundred expanded graft clones (about two months after transplant). After one year, T-cell counts and TCRbeta diversity mostly came from new T cells.

A word on this clonotype: What it binds is not known.

Germline V CDR1 and CDR2: SEHNR, FQNEAQ (reference sequence). CDR3 length: 15 residues. With 5 bases clipped from V and 9 bases from J, the junction kept 11 bases outside the gene matches. TCRbeta library preparation incorporated unique molecular identifiers. TCRdb re-analysed the PCR reads in MiXCR, keeping a single row per CDR3 protein. The sample lists hundreds of thousands of distinct CDR3 sequences, under 25% seen once, with approximately 14% in the top ten. This TCR came from a boy under two years old who had a stem cell transplant for acute myeloid leukemia, so the T cells may come from the graft donor. Here the sequenced sample was PBMCs, mostly from graft donor cells, taken 360 days after TCRalphabeta/CD19-depleted stem cell transplant. J is TRBJ2-1 and V is TRBV7-9; TRBD1 matches at 9 bases. The CDR3 DNA reads as TGTGCCAGCAGCATTTGGACAGGGGAAGGTGGTGAGCAGTTCTTC. This sequence encodes CASSIWTGEGGEQFF. Supplemented by reference TRBV7-9 and TRBJ2-1, the full variable domain reads DTGVSQNPRHKITKRGQNVTFRCDPISEHNRLYWYRQTLGQGPEFLTYFQNEAQLEKSRLLSDRFSAERPKGSFSTLEIQRTEQGDSAMYLCASSIWTGEGGEQFFGPGTRLTVL.